The 32 T cell receptor beta chains below come from one sample, sequenced in a study of a mutant IDH1 vaccine in newly diagnosed glioma. The method was immunoSEQ multiplex PCR; TCRdb's version includes in-frame clones alone and lacks a portion of them. The data contain around 120,000 clones, about four fifths of them seen just once; the ten biggest clones take up 4.5% to 6%. Noted time point: week 11, during vaccination. Every single dose of the vaccine, 300 ug of mutant IDH1 20-mer peptide, came with topical imiquimod. The antigens these receptors bind are not known. The sample was PBMCs, taken from a glioma patient whose treatment included an IDH1 peptide vaccine. These receptors originate from a man in his forties with glioma.

The chain employs TRBV6-6 and TRBJ2-2, with 8 positions matching TRBD2. This CDR3 comprises 16 residues. The V gene's germline CDR1 is MNHNY and CDR2 SVGAGI (reference sequence). V was clipped by 0 bases and J by 5 bases; unmatched bases: 5. The CDR3 DNA follows: TGTGCCAGCAGTTACTCGACGGGGGGGAGAACCGGGGAGCTGTTTTTT. It is translated as CASSYSTGGRTGELFF.

This clone was counted a single time. The chain employs TRBV5-5 and TRBJ2-5, with a possible D match to TRBD2 (5 bases). There are 15 residues in the CDR3. V lost 4 bases, J lost 5 bases, and 18 bases lay in between. Germline V CDR1 and CDR2: SGHKS, YYEKEE (reference sequence). The CDR3: CASSGSSQNGETQYF. The CDR3 DNA reads TGTGCCAGCAGCGGGAGTTCGCAAAATGGGGAGACCCAGTACTTC.

The chain is built from TRBV18 and TRBJ1-1, with TRBD1 as a possible D gene (5 bases). Germline V gives CDR1 KGHSH, CDR2 LQKENI. CDR3 length: 17 amino acids. Trimming took 5 bases from V and 1 from J, leaving 20 bases between them. For the CDR3, the DNA is TGTGCCAGCTCATCGATGGGCTTGGGGCCAGGGAACACTGAAGCTTTCTTT. The encoded protein is CASSSMGLGPGNTEAFF.

This clone showed up just a few times. The V call is TRBV30, the J call TRBJ1-1; 8 bases are a match to TRBD1. V shed 2 bases, J shed 10 bases, and the junction held 12 bases outside the gene matches. Per germline, CDR1 GTSNPN and CDR2 SVGIG (reference sequence). The length of the CDR3 is 14 residues. Here the CDR3 reads CAWSLPGGGVGAFF. The DNA of the CDR3 is TGTGCCTGGAGTCTACCAGGGGGCGGAGTGGGAGCTTTCTTT.

This clone was recorded a few times. The rearrangement joins TRBV18 to TRBJ1-5; unclear D gene. The CDR3 consists of 13 residues. The germline V gene has CDR1 KGHSH and CDR2 LQKENI. Trimming removed 3 bases from V and 3 bases from J, with 6 bases in between. Here the CDR3 DNA reads TGTGCCAGCTCACCCGGGGTCAATCAGCCCCAGCATTTT. Translated: CASSPGVNQPQHF. The full variable domain, with the rest looked up from reference TRBV18 and TRBJ1-5, is NAGVMQNPRHLVRRRGQEARLRCSPMKGHSHVYWYRQLPEEGLKFMVYLQKENIIDESGMPKERFSAEFPKEGPSILRIQQVVRGDSAAYFCASSPGVNQPQHFGDGTRLSIL.

This clone came up a few times. The V and J genes are TRBV2 and TRBJ2-5; 8 bases align to TRBD2. Germline assignment: CDR1 SNHLY and CDR2 FYNNEI. This CDR3 comprises 15 residues. The V segment lost 2 bases and the J segment 1 base; nucleotides outside the gene matches: 3. CDR3 residues: CASSEWTSPQETQYF. The CDR3 DNA follows: TGTGCCAGCAGTGAATGGACTAGCCCCCAAGAGACCCAGTACTTC.

The rearrangement uses TRBV4-3 and TRBJ2-5; D not certain. Looked up from germline, CDR1 is LGHNA and CDR2 is YSLEER. The CDR3 length is 13 residues. V dropped 0 bases and J dropped 6 bases, with 8 bases sitting between them. CDR3 in amino acids: CASSQDQRKTQYF. The DNA for the CDR3 is TGCGCCAGCAGCCAAGATCAGCGTAAGACCCAGTACTTC.

The CDR3 nucleotides read TGTGCCACTCGAGAGGGGGGGAACAATGAGCAGTTCTTC. Protein: CATREGGNNEQFF. This rearrangement joins TRBV28 to TRBJ2-1; possibly TRBD2 for D (7 bases). Trimming left V 10 bases short and J 5 bases short, with 15 bases between. The CDR3 runs 13 residues. Germline V CDR1 and CDR2: MDHEN, SYDVKM.

V gene TRBV7-6 combines with J gene TRBJ2-7, with D hard to call. V lost 1 base and J lost 3, with 7 bases in between. In germline, CDR1 is SGHVS, CDR2 FNYEAQ. This CDR3 is 13 amino acids long. The CDR3 here is CASSLGQRYEQYF. The CDR3 DNA reads as TGTGCCAGCAGCTTAGGACAACGCTACGAGCAGTACTTC.

The chain couples TRBV30 to TRBJ1-2; D possibly corresponds to TRBD1 (5 bases). Per the germline V gene, CDR1 is GTSNPN and CDR2 is SVGIG (reference sequence). The CDR3 is 13 residues long. The V and J ends lost 3 bases and 4 bases respectively, with 12 bases between them. This chain's CDR3 is CAWRWGVSYGYTF. The DNA for the CDR3 is TGTGCCTGGAGGTGGGGCGTAAGCTATGGCTACACCTTC.

This clone has a handful of counts. The CDR3 bases are TGTGCCAGCAGCCCTCCCCCGCGGCAAGGCCTCTACAATGAGCAGTTCTTC. It yields the protein CASSPPPRQGLYNEQFF. The J gene is TRBJ2-1, the V gene TRBV5-4, with unresolved D. Germline V gene lookup returns CDR1 SGHNT and CDR2 YYREEE (reference sequence). V lost 4 bases to trimming and J lost 3 bases, with 20 bases between them. CDR3 length: 17 amino acids.

The V call is TRBV19, the J call TRBJ1-1; D is unresolved. Trimming pared 3 bases from V and 0 bases from J, leaving 11 bases between. This CDR3 has 15 amino acids. The germline V gene encodes CDR1 LNHDA and CDR2 SQIVND (reference sequence). CDR3 nucleotides: TGTGCCAGTAGTATTACGGCAGGAGTGAACACTGAAGCTTTCTTT. It encodes CASSITAGVNTEAFF.

This CDR3 reads CASSPLVGAEKLFF. CDR3 bases: TGCGCCAGCAGCCCCCTGGTGGGTGCCGAAAAACTGTTTTTT. V usage is TRBV4-3 and J usage is TRBJ1-4; D remains unclear. The CDR3 length is 14 residues. V was cut by 4 bases and J by 8 bases, with 14 bases left in between. The V gene's germline CDR1 is LGHNA and CDR2 YSLEER.

This chain connects TRBV6-5 to TRBJ2-5; D may be TRBD1 (5 bases). With 5 bases removed from V and 6 bases from J, the gap between germline ends came to 19 bases. Germline CDR1 MNHEY, CDR2 SVGAGI. The CDR3 is made up of 15 amino acids. The CDR3 bases are TGTGCCAGCAGTCTGAATCATCAGGGTTTACAGACCCAGTACTTC. Its translation is CASSLNHQGLQTQYF.

V gene TRBV5-1 combines with J gene TRBJ2-6; D not certain. Germline assignment: CDR1 SGHRS and CDR2 YFSETQ. This CDR3 contains 13 residues. V was pared by 4 bases and J by 0 bases, with 2 bases between. CDR3 sequence: CASSPSGANVLTF. For the CDR3, the DNA is TGCGCCAGCAGCCCCTCTGGGGCCAACGTCCTGACTTTC.

This chain uses TRBV2 with TRBJ2-3; a possible D gene is TRBD2 (6 bases). The CDR3 runs 16 residues. Germline loops: CDR1 SNHLY, CDR2 FYNNEI. V gave up 10 bases and J gave up 3 bases, with 23 bases separating them. The DNA for the CDR3 is TGTGCCACAAGGAGGGACTCCAGTCTGGGAACAGATACGCAGTATTTT. Translating it yields CATRRDSSLGTDTQYF. Based on the CDR3 plus reference TRBV2 and TRBJ2-3, the full variable domain is EPEVTQTPSHQVTQMGQEVILRCVPISNHLYFYWYRQILGQKVEFLVSFYNNEISEKSEIFDDQFSVERPDGSNFTLKIRSTKLEDSAMYFCATRRDSSLGTDTQYFGPGTRLTVL.

This clone was detected only once. The chain recombines TRBV15 with TRBJ2-1; D call uncertain. CDR3 length equals 14 residues. V shed 8 bases and J shed 6 bases, with 17 bases lying between them. The germline CDR1 and CDR2 sequences are LNHNV and YYDKDF (reference sequence). The CDR3 DNA sequence: TGTGCCACCGGAGCCGGGCCCCCCCCCAATGAGCAGTTCTTC. It codes for CATGAGPPPNEQFF.

This clone was seen a few times. This chain connects TRBV30 to TRBJ1-5; TRBD1 matches at 10 bases. The germline V gene has CDR1 GTSNPN and CDR2 SVGIG (reference sequence). Trimming cost V 2 bases and J 0 bases; bases outside gene matches: 7. There are 17 residues in the CDR3. The CDR3 here is CAWSPDRGDYSNQPQHF. The CDR3 nucleotides read TGTGCCTGGAGTCCGGACAGGGGGGATTATAGCAATCAGCCCCAGCATTTT.

The chain employs TRBV27 and TRBJ1-4, with D tentatively TRBD1 (5 bases). In germline, CDR1 is MNHEY, CDR2 SMNVEV (reference sequence). Trimming took off 0 bases at V and 5 bases at J, with 10 bases between the two ends. The CDR3 contains 15 residues. CDR3 protein: CASSLSGTLNEKLFF. The CDR3 nucleotides are TGTGCCAGCAGTTTATCTGGGACTTTAAATGAAAAACTGTTTTTT.

This chain connects TRBV6-6 to TRBJ1-4, with D possibly TRBD1 on 6 matching bases. This CDR3 region has 14 residues. CDR1 and CDR2 (germline): MNHNY, SVGAGI (reference sequence). V lost 5 bases to trimming and J lost 6 bases, with 13 bases between them. The CDR3 reads CASSRTGQDEKLFF. The CDR3 DNA sequence: TGTGCCAGCAGTCGTACAGGGCAGGATGAAAAACTGTTTTTT.

The chain has TRBV4-3 and TRBJ2-2; D might be TRBD1 or TRBD2, each matching 5 bases. CDR1 and CDR2 (germline): LGHNA, YSLEER. V dropped 1 base and J dropped 4 bases, with 13 bases sitting between them. The CDR3 runs 16 residues. Written as DNA, the CDR3 is TGCGCCAGCAGCCAAGGGGACCGGTTCCCCACCGGGGAGCTGTTTTTT. Amino acids: CASSQGDRFPTGELFF.

CDR3: CASSLSLSGSYEQYF. For the CDR3, the DNA is TGTGCCAGCAGCTTATCCCTTAGCGGTTCCTACGAGCAGTACTTC. This chain connects TRBV7-2 to TRBJ2-7; TRBD2 might be the D (6 bases). The CDR3 sequence is 15 residues long. The V and J ends lost 2 bases and 1 base respectively, with 12 bases between them. Germline V lookup: CDR1 SGHTA, CDR2 FQGNSA.

CDR3 nucleotide sequence: TGTGCCAGCAGCCTCCCTTGGGAGAACACTGAAGCTTTCTTT. It codes for CASSLPWENTEAFF. This chain links TRBV7-9 with TRBJ1-1; no clear D gene. Per germline, CDR1 SEHNR and CDR2 FQNEAQ (reference sequence). V gave up 5 bases and J gave up 1 base, with 11 bases separating them. The CDR3 contains 14 residues.

J is TRBJ2-3 and V is TRBV6-6; TRBD1 agrees at 7 bases. Losses at the gene ends were 1 base for V and 1 base for J; bases not matched to a gene: 2. The CDR3 runs to 15 residues. Germline assignment: CDR1 MNHNY and CDR2 SVGAGI (reference sequence). CDR3 region: CASSYLTGRTDTQYF. The CDR3 bases are TGTGCCAGCAGTTACTTGACAGGGCGCACAGATACGCAGTATTTT.

This clone occurred once. The V call is TRBV7-9, the J call TRBJ1-2, with a weak D call TRBD1 (6 bases). Germline loops: CDR1 SEHNR, CDR2 FQNEAQ (reference sequence). There are 16 residues in the CDR3. Trimming left V 7 bases short and J 4 bases short, with 22 bases between. The CDR3 DNA is TGTGCCAGCACCAAAGCGGGGGCGGGAGAAAGCTATGGCTACACCTTC. It is translated as CASTKAGAGESYGYTF.

The chain recombines TRBV4-3 with TRBJ2-3; D is undetermined. The CDR3 sequence is 14 residues long. V was trimmed by 0 bases and J by 2 bases, leaving 6 bases between them. CDR1 LGHNA and CDR2 YSLEER come from the germline V gene. The CDR3 DNA sequence: TGCGCCAGCAGCCAAGATTTGACCACAGATACGCAGTATTTT. It codes for CASSQDLTTDTQYF.

V is TRBV13 and J is TRBJ2-5; the D gene is possibly TRBD2 (6 bases). Germline CDR1 PRHDT, CDR2 FYEKMQ (reference sequence). Trimming left V 2 bases short and J 5 bases short, with 12 bases between. The CDR3 has 14 amino acids. CDR3: CASSLKGRWETQYF. The CDR3 coding sequence is TGTGCCAGCAGCTTAAAAGGGAGGTGGGAGACCCAGTACTTC.

This clone appeared a few times. The chain employs TRBV28 and TRBJ1-4; 9 bases map to TRBD1. Per germline, CDR1 MDHEN and CDR2 SYDVKM. The junction had 10 bases not matched to a gene; V was cut back by 6 bases and J by 11 bases. CDR3 length equals 14 residues. CDR3 DNA sequence: TGTGCCAGCAGGATTGGACAGGGGAACATGAAACTGTTTTTT. Protein: CASRIGQGNMKLFF.

The V and J genes are TRBV7-6 and TRBJ2-1; 9 bases match TRBD2. Germline CDR1 reads SGHVS; CDR2 reads FNYEAQ. This CDR3 is built from 17 residues. V shed 2 bases and J 8 bases; nucleotides not matched to a gene: 13. The CDR3 nucleotides are TGTGCCAGCAGCTTAAGGGCTAGCGGGATTTTGCCCCATGAGCAGTTCTTC. This codes for CASSLRASGILPHEQFF.

This chain links TRBV4-3 with TRBJ2-1, with a tentative D call TRBD2 (6 bases). From germline, CDR1 is LGHNA and CDR2 YSLEER. The CDR3 runs 16 residues. V shed 5 bases and J shed 5 bases, with 19 bases lying between them. The CDR3 DNA follows: TGCGCCAGCAGCTCCTCAGGAGGGACCCGCGACAATGAGCAGTTCTTC. It encodes CASSSSGGTRDNEQFF.

The chain combines TRBV19 with TRBJ1-1, with D tentatively TRBD1 (5 bases). This CDR3 is 15 amino acids long. Germline assignment: CDR1 LNHDA and CDR2 SQIVND (reference sequence). V lost 6 bases and J 1 base, leaving 15 bases between the germline ends. The CDR3 DNA sequence: TGTGCCAGTAGCCTATGGGGCCAGCCGAACACTGAAGCTTTCTTT. This translates into CASSLWGQPNTEAFF.

This chain joins TRBV14 and TRBJ2-7; unclear D gene. Germline CDR1 SGHDN, CDR2 FVKESK. The CDR3 covers 14 residues. The V gene lost 1 base and the J gene lost 4 bases, with 11 bases spanning the gap. This chain's CDR3 is CASSQALGGYEQYF. CDR3 nucleotides: TGTGCCAGCAGCCAAGCCCTAGGTGGTTACGAGCAGTACTTC.